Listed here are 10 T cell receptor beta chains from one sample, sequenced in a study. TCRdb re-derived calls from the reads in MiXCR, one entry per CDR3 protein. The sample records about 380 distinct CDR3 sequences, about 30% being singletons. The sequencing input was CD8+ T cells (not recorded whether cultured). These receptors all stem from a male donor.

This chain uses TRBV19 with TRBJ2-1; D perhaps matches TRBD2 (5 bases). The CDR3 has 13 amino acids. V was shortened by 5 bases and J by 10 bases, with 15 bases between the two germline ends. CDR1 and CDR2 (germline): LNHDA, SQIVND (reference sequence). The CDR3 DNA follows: TGTGCCAGTAGTGTGAGGTCTAGCACCGAGCAGTTCTTC. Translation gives CASSVRSSTEQFF.

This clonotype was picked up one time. CDR3 sequence reads: CASSIRAPYEQYF. The CDR3 DNA sequence: TGTGCCAGTAGTATCAGGGCCCCGTACGAGCAGTACTTC. The chain is built from TRBV19 and TRBJ2-7; tentatively, D is TRBD1 (5 bases). V was clipped by 3 bases and J by 4 bases, with 10 bases between them. CDR1 is LNHDA and CDR2 is SQIVND in the germline V gene (reference sequence). This CDR3 has 13 amino acids.

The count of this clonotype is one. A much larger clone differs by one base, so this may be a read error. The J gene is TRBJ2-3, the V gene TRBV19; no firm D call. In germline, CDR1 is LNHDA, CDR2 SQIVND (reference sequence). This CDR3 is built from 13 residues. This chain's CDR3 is CASSIRSSDAQYF. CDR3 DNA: TGTGCCAGTAGTATACGTAGCTCAGATGCGCAGTATTTT. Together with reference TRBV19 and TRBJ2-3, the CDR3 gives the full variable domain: DGGITQSPKYLFRKEGQNVTLSCEQNLNHDAMYWYRQDPGQGLRLIYYSQIVNDFQKGDIAEGYSVSREKKESFPLTVTSAQKNPTAFYLCASSIRSSDAQYFGPGTRLTVL.

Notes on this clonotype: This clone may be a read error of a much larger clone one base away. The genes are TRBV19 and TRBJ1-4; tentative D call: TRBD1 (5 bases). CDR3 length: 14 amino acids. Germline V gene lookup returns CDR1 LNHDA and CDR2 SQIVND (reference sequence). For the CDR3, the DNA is TGTTCCAGTAGTCCCAGGGCCGGTAATGAAAAACTGTTTTTT. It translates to CSSSPRAGNEKLFF.

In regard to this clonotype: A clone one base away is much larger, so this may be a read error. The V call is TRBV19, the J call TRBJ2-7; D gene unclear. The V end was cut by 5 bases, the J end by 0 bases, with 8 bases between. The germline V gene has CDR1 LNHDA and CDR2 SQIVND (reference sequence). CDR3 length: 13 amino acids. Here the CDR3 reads CASSLRASYEQYF. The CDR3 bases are TGTGCCAGTAGTCTCCGTGCCTCCTACGAGCAGTACTTC.

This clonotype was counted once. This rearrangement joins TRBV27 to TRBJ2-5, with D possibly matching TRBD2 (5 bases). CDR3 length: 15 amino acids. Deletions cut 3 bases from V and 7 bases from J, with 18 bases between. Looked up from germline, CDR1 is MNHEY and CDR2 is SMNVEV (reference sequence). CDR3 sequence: CASSFSTAGRGTQYF. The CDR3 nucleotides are TGTGCCAGCAGTTTCAGCACCGCCGGACGGGGGACCCAGTACTTC.

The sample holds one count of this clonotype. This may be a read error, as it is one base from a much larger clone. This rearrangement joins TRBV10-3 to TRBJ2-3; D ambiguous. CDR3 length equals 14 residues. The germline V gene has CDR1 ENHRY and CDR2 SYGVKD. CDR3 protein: CAISTSVSTDAQYF. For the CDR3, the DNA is TGTGCCATCAGTACCTCCGTGAGCACAGATGCGCAGTATTTT.

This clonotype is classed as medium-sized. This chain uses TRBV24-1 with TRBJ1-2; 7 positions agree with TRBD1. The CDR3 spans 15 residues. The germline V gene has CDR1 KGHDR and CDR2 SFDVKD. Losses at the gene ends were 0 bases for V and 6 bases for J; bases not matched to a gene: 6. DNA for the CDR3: TGTGCCACCAGTGATTTGCTTACAGGGGCCCATGGCTACACCTTC. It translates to CATSDLLTGAHGYTF.

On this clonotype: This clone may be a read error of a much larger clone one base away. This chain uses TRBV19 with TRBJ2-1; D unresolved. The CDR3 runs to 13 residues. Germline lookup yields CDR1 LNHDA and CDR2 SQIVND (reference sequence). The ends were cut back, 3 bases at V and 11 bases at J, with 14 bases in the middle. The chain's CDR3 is CASSIRSSSKQFF. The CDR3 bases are TGTGCCAGTAGTATTAGAAGCAGTAGTAAGCAGTTCTTC. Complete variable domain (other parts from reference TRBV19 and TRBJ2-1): DGGITQSPKYLFRKEGQNVTLSCEQNLNHDAMYWYRQDPGQGLRLIYYSQIVNDFQKGDIAEGYSVSREKKESFPLTVTSAQKNPTAFYLCASSIRSSSKQFFGPGTRLTVL.

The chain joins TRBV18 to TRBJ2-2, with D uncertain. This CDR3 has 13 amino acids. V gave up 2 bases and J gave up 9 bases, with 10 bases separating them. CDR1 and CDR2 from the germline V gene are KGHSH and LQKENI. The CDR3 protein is CASSPVGVRELFF. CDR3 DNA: TGTGCCAGCTCACCAGTTGGTGTCAGGGAGCTGTTTTTT.